Presented here are 12 T cell receptor beta chains from one specimen sequenced in a study of blood T cells in healthy people across ages. Combining a sample-barcoded 5' primer with a J-beta primer mix, a second PCR ran for about 7 to 11 cycles. TCRdb reanalysed the 5' RACE reads using MiXCR and keeps one entry per CDR3 protein. Of about 1.6 million distinct CDR3 sequences listed, roughly 32% were seen once; the top ten hold around 11%. The sample taken for sequencing was blood. The origin of the receptors is a woman aged 25 to 39 in good health.

This clonotype was detected ten times or more. The chain has TRBV7-8 and TRBJ2-1; D may be TRBD1 (5 bases). The V gene's germline CDR1 is SGHVS and CDR2 FQNEAQ. Trimming stripped 0 bases from V and 2 bases from J, with 14 bases between. The CDR3 is 17 amino acids. The CDR3 here is CASSLALGSDTYNEQFF. The CDR3 DNA is TGTGCCAGCAGCTTAGCTTTAGGTTCGGACACCTACAATGAGCAGTTCTTC.

This chain uses TRBV7-2 with TRBJ2-1; perhaps TRBD2 as D (6 bases). The V end lost 5 bases, the J end lost 5 bases, and 16 bases lay between the germline ends. CDR1 and CDR2 from the germline V gene are SGHTA and FQGNSA. The CDR3 has 15 amino acids. The CDR3, as DNA: TGTGCCAGCAGCCCCCCGGGACTGGCGCACAATGAGCAGTTCTTC. Residues: CASSPPGLAHNEQFF.

This clonotype was seen a few times. The rearrangement uses TRBV12-3 or TRBV12-4 and TRBJ1-4; the match to TRBD1 covers 7 bases. The CDR3 covers 16 residues. V shed 1 base and J 3 bases; nucleotides not matched to a gene: 5. The CDR3 DNA reads as TGTGCCAGCAGTTTAGGGACCGGGACAGCTAATGAAAAACTGTTTTTT. As protein: CASSLGTGTANEKLFF.

The chain is built from TRBV20-1 and TRBJ2-1; D remains unclear. This CDR3 is 13 amino acids long. In germline, CDR1 is DFQATT, CDR2 SNEGSKA (reference sequence). V gave up 6 bases and J gave up 5 bases, with 14 bases separating them. The CDR3 protein is CSALTSGNNEQFF. The CDR3 DNA reads TGCAGTGCCCTTACAAGTGGTAACAATGAGCAGTTCTTC.

The chain employs TRBV20-1 and TRBJ2-3, with unresolved D. This CDR3 contains 12 residues. V shed 1 base and J shed 6 bases, with 8 bases lying between them. Germline V CDR1 and CDR2: DFQATT, SNEGSKA (reference sequence). The CDR3 DNA reads TGCAGTGCTAGAGCGGCAAAGGATACGCAGTATTTT. Protein product: CSARAAKDTQYF.

The V and J genes are TRBV28 and TRBJ2-3; TRBD2 matches 9 bases. V lost 7 bases, J lost 6 bases, and 14 bases stayed unmatched. CDR1 is MDHEN and CDR2 is SYDVKM in the germline V gene. The CDR3 sequence is 16 residues long. The CDR3 coding sequence is TGTGCCAGCAATTCAGAGCGGGAGGCCCAGCTGGATACGCAGTATTTT. As protein: CASNSEREAQLDTQYF.

Points on this clonotype: Just one base apart from a much larger clone, this may be a read error. The chain has TRBV29-1 and TRBJ1-2; no clear D gene. Deletions cut 7 bases from V and 5 bases from J, with 17 bases between. This CDR3 has 13 amino acids. CDR1 and CDR2 (germline): SQVTM, ANQGSEA. The CDR3 reads CSAHGVEGYGYTF. In nucleotides, the CDR3 is TGCAGCGCCCACGGGGTAGAGGGATATGGCTACACCTTC.

This clonotype was observed a few times. This chain connects TRBV6-4 to TRBJ2-3, with a weak D call TRBD1 (5 bases). V was cut by 4 bases and J by 6 bases, with 17 bases left in between. Germline values: CDR1 MRHNA, CDR2 SNTAGT. The CDR3 sequence is 15 residues long. CDR3 protein: CASSADWGGGDTQYF. In DNA, the CDR3 is TGTGCCAGCAGTGCCGACTGGGGCGGTGGGGATACGCAGTATTTT.

This clonotype turned up a few times. CDR3 in DNA: TGTGCCAGCAGCGCGCATGGGGAAAGTGAGCAGTTCTTC. Protein sequence: CASSAHGESEQFF. The chain employs TRBV9 and TRBJ2-1, with no clear D. Germline V gene sequence: CDR1 SGDLS, CDR2 YYNGEE. The CDR3 spans 13 residues. V was pared by 3 bases and J by 9 bases, with 13 bases between.

The chain links TRBV7-6 to TRBJ2-7, with D possibly TRBD2 on 5 matching bases. Germline CDR1 SGHVS, CDR2 FNYEAQ. Trimming shortened V by 6 bases and J by 2 bases, and 14 bases separated the two germline ends. The CDR3 sequence is 14 residues long. In DNA form, the CDR3 reads TGTGCCAGCAGTTCCGGGGTTGGTGCCTACGAGCAGTACTTC. Translated: CASSSGVGAYEQYF.

The chain joins TRBV20-1 to TRBJ2-5; 10 bases line up with TRBD2. Germline V gene sequence: CDR1 DFQATT, CDR2 SNEGSKA (reference sequence). V gave up 5 bases and J gave up 2 bases; unmatched junction bases: 11. This CDR3 has 16 amino acids. The CDR3 DNA reads TGCAGTGCTGACAAGCTAGCGGGGGCCTTACAAGAGACCCAGTACTTC. This translates into CSADKLAGALQETQYF.

This chain connects TRBV7-6 to TRBJ1-4, with a weak D call TRBD1 (5 bases). The ends were cut back, 4 bases at V and 3 bases at J, with 12 bases in the middle. Germline V CDR1 and CDR2: SGHVS, FNYEAQ. There are 15 residues in the CDR3. The CDR3 DNA reads TGTGCCAGCAGCTCCACGGGGGGGTCTAATGAAAAACTGTTTTTT. This codes for CASSSTGGSNEKLFF.